The T cell receptor beta chain described here comes from a study of T cell responses to AZD1222 COVID-19 vaccine. Trimming removed 0 bases at V and 0 bases at J, with 9 bases between. Per the germline V gene, CDR1 is LNHNV and CDR2 is YYDKDF (reference sequence). This CDR3 has 16 amino acids. Here immunoSEQ multiplex PCR was the method, and the copy in TCRdb shows in-frame clones only, minus some. The table has fewer than 150,000 clones, about nine tenths seen once. The sample in question was peripheral blood, obtained on day 0 of AZD1222 vaccination. This chain links TRBV15 with TRBJ1-3; D not certain. The clonotype originates from an adult in good health. The CDR3 DNA reads TGTGCCACCAGCAGAGATCATGGAAGCTCTGGAAACACCATATATTTT. The encoded protein is CATSRDHGSSGNTIYF.